One sample yielded the 2 T cell receptor beta chains listed below, sequenced in a study of cytomegalovirus exposure and HLA in healthy donors. The study ran its PCR with 60 Vbeta and 13 Jbeta primers. TCRdb's copy holds only in-frame clones and misses some; the assay was immunoSEQ multiplex PCR. The sample has more than 100,000 clones; approximately 70% are singletons. Sequences were obtained from PBMCs. These receptors originate from a woman between 45 and 65 years old in good health and CMV-seronegative.

In its sample, this clone was seen a few times. This sequence joins TRBV19 and TRBJ1-5; D is unclear. The CDR3 has 13 residues. Trimming cost V 7 bases and J 9 bases, with 16 bases left between them. Germline CDR1 is LNHDA and CDR2 is SQIVND (reference sequence). CDR3 in amino acids: CASNSHPLGPQHF. DNA for the CDR3: TGTGCCAGTAATTCGCATCCCCTAGGGCCCCAGCATTTT. The variable domain in full, completed from reference TRBV19 and TRBJ1-5, reads DGGITQSPKYLFRKEGQNVTLSCEQNLNHDAMYWYRQDPGQGLRLIYYSQIVNDFQKGDIAEGYSVSREKKESFPLTVTSAQKNPTAFYLCASNSHPLGPQHFGDGTRLSIL.

This clone was picked up a small number of times. The genes are TRBV5-1 and TRBJ1-2; possible D gene TRBD1, 6 bases. From germline, CDR1 is SGHRS and CDR2 YFSETQ. The CDR3 is 12 residues long. The V end lost 6 bases, the J end lost 4 bases, and 10 bases lay between the germline ends. The CDR3 sequence: CASTDSAYGYTF. Here the CDR3 DNA reads TGCGCCAGCACGGACAGTGCCTATGGCTACACCTTC.